This TCR beta chain was captured in a study of T cell responses to AZD1222 COVID-19 vaccine. TCRdb keeps only in-frame clones here, not all; method: immunoSEQ multiplex PCR. The data show around 120,000 clones, around 92% seen once. Germline V lookup: CDR1 MDHEN, CDR2 SYDVKM. CDR3 length equals 17 residues. V trimming: 6 bases; J trimming: 4 bases; junction bases outside the gene matches: 17. This clonotype was obtained from an adult in good health. The rearrangement joins TRBV28 to TRBJ2-7; 8 bases match TRBD2. The source was peripheral blood, collected on day 0 of AZD1222 vaccination. The CDR3 region is CASSPQWGREGAYEQYF. CDR3 DNA sequence: TGTGCCAGCAGCCCCCAATGGGGTCGGGAGGGAGCATACGAGCAGTACTTC.